Sequencing of this TCR beta chain was carried out in a study of T cell responses to AZD1222 COVID-19 vaccine. Study-level background: Second-dose intervals near 4 or 12 weeks were combined. Study-level results: Females made up more of the donors, who were largely white British, and clonal diversity may have come out too low.

Measured with immunoSEQ multiplex PCR; TCRdb has only the in-frame clones, and not every one. The repertoire holds more than 140,000 clones, with approximately 90% as singletons. This clone was detected only a few times. Antigen specificity is unknown. With 4 bases removed from V and 0 bases from J, the gap between germline ends came to 16 bases. Germline V gives CDR1 MNHNS, CDR2 SASEGT. This CDR3 contains 17 residues. The genes are TRBV6-1 and TRBJ1-3; tentative D call: TRBD1 (6 bases). The clonotype originates from an adult in good health. The specimen comprised peripheral blood, sampled on day 0 of AZD1222 vaccination. The CDR3, as DNA: TGTGCCAGCAGTGCCGGGACACTATCCCTCTCTGGAAACACCATATATTTT. It is translated as CASSAGTLSLSGNTIYF.